This TCR beta chain was identified during a study of blood T cell repertoires in COVID-19. The data were produced by immunoSEQ multiplex PCR, yet TCRdb's version contains in-frame clones alone and is incomplete. This table has about 480,000 clones, 75% to 90% appearing once. Germline V gives CDR1 SEHNR, CDR2 FQNEAQ (reference sequence). CDR3 length equals 14 residues. Trimming stripped 5 bases from V and 1 base from J, with 8 bases between. This clone was counted only a few times. The clonotype originates from a woman in her thirties with acute or convalescent COVID-19. Sequenced material: peripheral blood. The chain uses TRBV7-9 and TRBJ2-2; no clear D gene. For the CDR3, the DNA is TGTGCCAGCAGCCCTTACAGGAACACCGGGGAGCTGTTTTTT. Translated: CASSPYRNTGELFF.